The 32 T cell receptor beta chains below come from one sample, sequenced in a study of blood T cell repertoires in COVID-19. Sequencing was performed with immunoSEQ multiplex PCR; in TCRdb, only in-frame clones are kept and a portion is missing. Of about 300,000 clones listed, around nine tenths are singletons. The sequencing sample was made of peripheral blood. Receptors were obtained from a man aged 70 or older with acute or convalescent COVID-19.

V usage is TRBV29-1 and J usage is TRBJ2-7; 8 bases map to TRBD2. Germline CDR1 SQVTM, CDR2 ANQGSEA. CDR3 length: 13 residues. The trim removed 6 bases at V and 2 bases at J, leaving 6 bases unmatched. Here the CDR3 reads CSVISGTTYEQYF. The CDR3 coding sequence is TGCAGCGTGATTAGCGGGACTACCTACGAGCAGTACTTC.

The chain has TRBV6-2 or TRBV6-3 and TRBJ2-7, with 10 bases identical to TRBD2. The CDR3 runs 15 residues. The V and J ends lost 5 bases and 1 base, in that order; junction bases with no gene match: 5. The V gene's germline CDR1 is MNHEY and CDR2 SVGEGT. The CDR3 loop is CASSPASGGSYEQYF. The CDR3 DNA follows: TGTGCCAGCAGTCCGGCTAGCGGGGGTTCCTACGAGCAGTACTTC.

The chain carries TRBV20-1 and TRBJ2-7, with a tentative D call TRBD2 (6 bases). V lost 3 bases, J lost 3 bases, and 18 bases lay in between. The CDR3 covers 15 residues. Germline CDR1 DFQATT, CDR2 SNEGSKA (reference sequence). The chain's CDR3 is CSASYNLGGIYEQYF. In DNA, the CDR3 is TGCAGTGCTAGTTATAATCTCGGCGGGATCTACGAGCAGTACTTC.

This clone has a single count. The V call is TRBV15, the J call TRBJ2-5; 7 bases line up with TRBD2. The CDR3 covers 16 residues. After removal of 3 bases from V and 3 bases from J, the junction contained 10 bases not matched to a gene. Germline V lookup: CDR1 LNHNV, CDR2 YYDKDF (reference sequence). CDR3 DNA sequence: TGTGCCACCAGCAGTCCGGAACGGGAGGTGAAAGAGACCCAGTACTTC. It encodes CATSSPEREVKETQYF. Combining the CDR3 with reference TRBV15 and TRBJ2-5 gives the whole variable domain DAMVIQNPRYQVTQFGKPVTLSCSQTLNHNVMYWYQQKSSQAPKLLFHYYDKDFNNEADTPDNFQSRRPNTSFCFLDIRSPGLGDTAMYLCATSSPEREVKETQYFGPGTRLLVL.

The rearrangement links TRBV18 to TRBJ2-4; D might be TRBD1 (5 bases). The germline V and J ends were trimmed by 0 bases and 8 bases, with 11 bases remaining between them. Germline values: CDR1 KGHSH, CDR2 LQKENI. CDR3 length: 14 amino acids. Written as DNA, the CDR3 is TGTGCCAGCTCACCACCTCAGGGTTGGGACATTCAGTACTTC. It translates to CASSPPQGWDIQYF.

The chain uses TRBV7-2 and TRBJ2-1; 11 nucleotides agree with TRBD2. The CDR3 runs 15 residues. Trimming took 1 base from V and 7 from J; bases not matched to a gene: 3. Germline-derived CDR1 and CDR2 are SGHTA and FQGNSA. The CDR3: CASSLGLAGLNEQFF. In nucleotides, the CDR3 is TGTGCCAGCAGCTTAGGACTAGCGGGATTAAATGAGCAGTTCTTC.

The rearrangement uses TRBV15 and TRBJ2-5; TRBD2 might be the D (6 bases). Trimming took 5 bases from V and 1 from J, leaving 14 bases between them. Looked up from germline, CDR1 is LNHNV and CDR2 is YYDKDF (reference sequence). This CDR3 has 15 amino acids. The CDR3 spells CATSLTLAFQETQYF. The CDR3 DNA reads TGTGCCACCAGCCTTACTCTAGCGTTCCAAGAGACCCAGTACTTC.

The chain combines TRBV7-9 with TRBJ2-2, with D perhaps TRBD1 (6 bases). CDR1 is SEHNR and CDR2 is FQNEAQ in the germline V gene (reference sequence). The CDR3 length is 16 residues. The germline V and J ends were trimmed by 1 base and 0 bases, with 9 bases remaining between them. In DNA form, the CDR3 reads TGTGCCAGCAGCTTAGGAGGGGGAGCGAACACCGGGGAGCTGTTTTTT. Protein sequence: CASSLGGGANTGELFF.

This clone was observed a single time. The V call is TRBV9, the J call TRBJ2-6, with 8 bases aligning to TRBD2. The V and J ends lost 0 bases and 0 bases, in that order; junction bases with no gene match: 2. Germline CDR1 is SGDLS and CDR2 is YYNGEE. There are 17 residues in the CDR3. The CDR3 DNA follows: TGTGCCAGCAGCGTAGCGGGGGGGAGCTCTGGGGCCAACGTCCTGACTTTC. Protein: CASSVAGGSSGANVLTF.

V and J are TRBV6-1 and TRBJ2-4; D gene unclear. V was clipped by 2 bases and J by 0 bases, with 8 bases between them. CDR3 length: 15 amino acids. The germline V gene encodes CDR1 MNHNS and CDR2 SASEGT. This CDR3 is CASSEQSLAKNIQYF. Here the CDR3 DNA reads TGTGCCAGCAGTGAACAGTCTCTAGCCAAAAACATTCAGTACTTC.

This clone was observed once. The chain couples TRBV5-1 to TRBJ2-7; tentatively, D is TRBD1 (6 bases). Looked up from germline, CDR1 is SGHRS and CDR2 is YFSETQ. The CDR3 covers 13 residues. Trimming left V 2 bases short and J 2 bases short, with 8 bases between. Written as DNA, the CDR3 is TGCGCCAGCAGCTTCCAGGGGCCCTACGAGCAGTACTTC. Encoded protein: CASSFQGPYEQYF.

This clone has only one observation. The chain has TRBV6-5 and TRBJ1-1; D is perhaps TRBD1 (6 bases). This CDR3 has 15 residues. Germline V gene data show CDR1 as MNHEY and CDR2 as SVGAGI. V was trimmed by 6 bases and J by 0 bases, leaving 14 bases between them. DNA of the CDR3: TGTGCCAGCAGCCTGGGGGCCAGAATGAACACTGAAGCTTTCTTT. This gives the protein CASSLGARMNTEAFF.

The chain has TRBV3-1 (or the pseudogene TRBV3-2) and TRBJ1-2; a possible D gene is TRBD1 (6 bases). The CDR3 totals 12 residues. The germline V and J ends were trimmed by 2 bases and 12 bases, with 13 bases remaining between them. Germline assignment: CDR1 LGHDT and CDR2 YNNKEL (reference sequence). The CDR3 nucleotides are TGTGCCAGCAGCCAATACGGACAGTTTAACACCTTC. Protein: CASSQYGQFNTF.

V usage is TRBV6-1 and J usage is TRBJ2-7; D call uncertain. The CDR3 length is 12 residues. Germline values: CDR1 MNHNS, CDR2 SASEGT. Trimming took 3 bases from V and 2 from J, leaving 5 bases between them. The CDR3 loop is CASSDRTYEQYF. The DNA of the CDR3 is TGTGCCAGCAGTGACAGGACCTACGAGCAGTACTTC.

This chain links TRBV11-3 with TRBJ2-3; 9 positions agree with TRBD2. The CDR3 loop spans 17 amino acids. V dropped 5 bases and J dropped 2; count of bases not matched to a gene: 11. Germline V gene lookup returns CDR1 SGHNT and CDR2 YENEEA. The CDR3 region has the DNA TGTGCCAGCAGCCCCGGAGGAGAGCGGGGGGTCACAGATACGCAGTATTTT. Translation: CASSPGGERGVTDTQYF. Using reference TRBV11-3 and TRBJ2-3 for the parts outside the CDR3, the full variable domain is EAGVVQSPRYKIIEKKQPVAFWCNPISGHNTLYWYLQNLGQGPELLIRYENEEAVDDSQLPKDRFSAERLKGVDSTLKIQPAELGDSAVYLCASSPGGERGVTDTQYFGPGTRLTVL.

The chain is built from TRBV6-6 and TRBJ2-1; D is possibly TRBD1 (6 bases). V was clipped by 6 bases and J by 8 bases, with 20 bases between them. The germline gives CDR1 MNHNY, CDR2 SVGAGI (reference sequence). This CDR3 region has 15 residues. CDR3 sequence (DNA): TGTGCCAGCAGCCCCCCGGGGCTCTCAGGGGATGAGCAGTTCTTC. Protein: CASSPPGLSGDEQFF.

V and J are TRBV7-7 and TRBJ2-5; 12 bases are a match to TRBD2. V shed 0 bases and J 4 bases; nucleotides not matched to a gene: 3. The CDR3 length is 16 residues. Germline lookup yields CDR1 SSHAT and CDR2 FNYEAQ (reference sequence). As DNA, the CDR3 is TGTGCCAGCAGCTTAGCGGCTAGCGGGAGGGTAGAGACCCAGTACTTC. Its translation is CASSLAASGRVETQYF.

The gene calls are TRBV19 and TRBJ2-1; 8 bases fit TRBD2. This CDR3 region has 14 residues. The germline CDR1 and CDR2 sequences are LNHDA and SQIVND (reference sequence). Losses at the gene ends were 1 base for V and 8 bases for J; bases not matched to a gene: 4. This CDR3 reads CASSIAGGPDEQFF. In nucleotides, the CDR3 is TGTGCCAGTAGTATAGCGGGAGGGCCGGATGAGCAGTTCTTC. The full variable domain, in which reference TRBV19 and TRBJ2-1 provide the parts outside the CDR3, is DGGITQSPKYLFRKEGQNVTLSCEQNLNHDAMYWYRQDPGQGLRLIYYSQIVNDFQKGDIAEGYSVSREKKESFPLTVTSAQKNPTAFYLCASSIAGGPDEQFFGPGTRLTVL.

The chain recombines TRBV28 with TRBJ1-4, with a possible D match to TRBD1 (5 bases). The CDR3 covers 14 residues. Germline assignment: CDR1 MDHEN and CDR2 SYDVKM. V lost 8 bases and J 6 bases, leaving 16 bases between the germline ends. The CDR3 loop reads CASGLRGLDEKLFF. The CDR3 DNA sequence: TGTGCCAGCGGGTTACGGGGACTGGATGAAAAACTGTTTTTT.

CDR3 residues: CASSTPSGGRNQPQHF. The CDR3 DNA sequence: TGTGCCAGCAGTACACCCTCAGGGGGTCGCAATCAGCCCCAGCATTTT. The chain uses TRBV28 and TRBJ1-5, with 7 bases aligning to TRBD1. The V and J ends lost 5 bases and 2 bases, in that order; junction bases with no gene match: 9. The CDR3 extends over 16 amino acids. Germline V lookup: CDR1 MDHEN, CDR2 SYDVKM.

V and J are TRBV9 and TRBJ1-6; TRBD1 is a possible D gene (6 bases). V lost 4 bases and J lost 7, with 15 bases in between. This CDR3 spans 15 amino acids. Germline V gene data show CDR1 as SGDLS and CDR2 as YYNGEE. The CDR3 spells CASSPGTLENSPLHF. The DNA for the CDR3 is TGTGCCAGCAGCCCAGGGACACTAGAAAATTCACCCCTCCACTTT.

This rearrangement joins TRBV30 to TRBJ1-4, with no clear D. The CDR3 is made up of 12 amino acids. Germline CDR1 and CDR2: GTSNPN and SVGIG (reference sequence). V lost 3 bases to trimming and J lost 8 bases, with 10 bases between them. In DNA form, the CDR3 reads TGTGCCTGGAGGGCCGGAGGGGAAAAACTGTTTTTT. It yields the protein CAWRAGGEKLFF.

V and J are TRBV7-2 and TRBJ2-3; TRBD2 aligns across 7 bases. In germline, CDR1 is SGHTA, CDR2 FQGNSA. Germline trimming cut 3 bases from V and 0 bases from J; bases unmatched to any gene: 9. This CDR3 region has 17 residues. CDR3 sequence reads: CASSFRAGEGSTDTQYF. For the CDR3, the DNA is TGTGCCAGCAGCTTTAGGGCGGGGGAGGGCAGCACAGATACGCAGTATTTT.

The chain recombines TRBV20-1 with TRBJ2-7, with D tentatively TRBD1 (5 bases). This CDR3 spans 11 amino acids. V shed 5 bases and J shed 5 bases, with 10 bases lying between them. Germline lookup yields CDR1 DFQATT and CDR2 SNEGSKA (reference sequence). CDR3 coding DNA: TGCAGTGCTCCTAGGGGCGACGAGCAGTACTTC. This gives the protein CSAPRGDEQYF.

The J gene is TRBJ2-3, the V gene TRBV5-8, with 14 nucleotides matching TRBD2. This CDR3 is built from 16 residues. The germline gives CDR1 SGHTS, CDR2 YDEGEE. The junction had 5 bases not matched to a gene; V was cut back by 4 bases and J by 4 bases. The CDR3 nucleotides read TGTGCCAGCAGCCGCGGACTAGCGGGAGGCGCAGATACGCAGTATTTT. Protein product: CASSRGLAGGADTQYF.

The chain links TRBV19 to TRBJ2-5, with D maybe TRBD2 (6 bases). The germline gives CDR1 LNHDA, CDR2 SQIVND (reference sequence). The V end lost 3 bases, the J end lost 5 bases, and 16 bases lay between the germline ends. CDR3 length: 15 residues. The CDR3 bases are TGTGCCAGTAGTATGGGGACCGTGGCGGGGGAGACCCAGTACTTC. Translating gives CASSMGTVAGETQYF.

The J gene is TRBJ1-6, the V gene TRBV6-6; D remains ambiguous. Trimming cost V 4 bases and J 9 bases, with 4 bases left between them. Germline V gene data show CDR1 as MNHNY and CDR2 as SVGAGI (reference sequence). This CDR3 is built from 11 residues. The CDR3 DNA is TGTGCCAGCAGTTCAGGTTCACCCCTCCACTTT. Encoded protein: CASSSGSPLHF.

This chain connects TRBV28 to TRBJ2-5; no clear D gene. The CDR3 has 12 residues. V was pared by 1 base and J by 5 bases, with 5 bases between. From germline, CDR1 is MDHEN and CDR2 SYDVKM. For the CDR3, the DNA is TGTGCCAGCAGTTTATCCGGGGAGACCCAGTACTTC. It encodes CASSLSGETQYF.

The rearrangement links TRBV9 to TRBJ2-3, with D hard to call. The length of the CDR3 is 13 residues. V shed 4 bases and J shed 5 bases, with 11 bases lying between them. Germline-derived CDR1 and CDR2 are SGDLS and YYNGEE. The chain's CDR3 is CASSTRLIDTQYF. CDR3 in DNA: TGTGCCAGCAGCACCCGACTTATAGATACGCAGTATTTT.

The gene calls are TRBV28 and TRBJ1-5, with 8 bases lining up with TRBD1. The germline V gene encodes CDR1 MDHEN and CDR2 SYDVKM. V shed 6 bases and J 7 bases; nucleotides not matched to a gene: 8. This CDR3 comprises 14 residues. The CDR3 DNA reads TGTGCCAGCAGGACCACAGGGGGTAGCCAGCCCCAGCATTTT. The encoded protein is CASRTTGGSQPQHF. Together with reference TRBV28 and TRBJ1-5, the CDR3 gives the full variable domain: DVKVTQSSRYLVKRTGEKVFLECVQDMDHENMFWYRQDPGLGLRLIYFSYDVKMKEKGDIPEGYSVSREKKERFSLILESASTNQTSMYLCASRTTGGSQPQHFGDGTRLSIL.

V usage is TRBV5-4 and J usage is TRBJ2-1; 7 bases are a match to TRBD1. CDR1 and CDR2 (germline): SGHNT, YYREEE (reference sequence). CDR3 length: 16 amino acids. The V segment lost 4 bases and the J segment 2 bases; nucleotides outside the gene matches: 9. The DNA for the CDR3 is TGTGCCAGCAGCCCCCGCGACCAGGGGGCCTACAATGAGCAGTTCTTC. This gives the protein CASSPRDQGAYNEQFF.

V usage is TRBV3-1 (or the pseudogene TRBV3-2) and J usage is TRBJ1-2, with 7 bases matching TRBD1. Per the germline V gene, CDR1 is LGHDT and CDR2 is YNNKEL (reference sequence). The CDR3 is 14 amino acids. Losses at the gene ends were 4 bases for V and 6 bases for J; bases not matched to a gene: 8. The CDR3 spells CASSPATGRNGYTF. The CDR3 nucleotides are TGTGCCAGCAGCCCAGCGACAGGGAGAAATGGCTACACCTTC.